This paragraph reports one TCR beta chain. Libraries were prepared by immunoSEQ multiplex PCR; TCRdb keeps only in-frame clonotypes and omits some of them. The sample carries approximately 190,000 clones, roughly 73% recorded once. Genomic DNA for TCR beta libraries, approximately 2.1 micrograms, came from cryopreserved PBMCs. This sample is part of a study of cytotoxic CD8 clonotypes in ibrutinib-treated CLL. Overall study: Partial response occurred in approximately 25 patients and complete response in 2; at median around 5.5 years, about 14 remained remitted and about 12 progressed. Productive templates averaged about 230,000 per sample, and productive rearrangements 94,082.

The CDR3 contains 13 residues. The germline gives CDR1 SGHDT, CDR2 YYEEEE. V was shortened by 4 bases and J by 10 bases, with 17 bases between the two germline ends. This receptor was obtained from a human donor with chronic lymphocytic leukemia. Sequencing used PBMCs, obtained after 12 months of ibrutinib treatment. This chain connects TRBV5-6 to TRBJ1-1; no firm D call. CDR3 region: CASSPDKGSRAFF. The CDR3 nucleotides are TGTGCCAGCAGCCCCGACAAGGGTTCGCGAGCTTTCTTT.